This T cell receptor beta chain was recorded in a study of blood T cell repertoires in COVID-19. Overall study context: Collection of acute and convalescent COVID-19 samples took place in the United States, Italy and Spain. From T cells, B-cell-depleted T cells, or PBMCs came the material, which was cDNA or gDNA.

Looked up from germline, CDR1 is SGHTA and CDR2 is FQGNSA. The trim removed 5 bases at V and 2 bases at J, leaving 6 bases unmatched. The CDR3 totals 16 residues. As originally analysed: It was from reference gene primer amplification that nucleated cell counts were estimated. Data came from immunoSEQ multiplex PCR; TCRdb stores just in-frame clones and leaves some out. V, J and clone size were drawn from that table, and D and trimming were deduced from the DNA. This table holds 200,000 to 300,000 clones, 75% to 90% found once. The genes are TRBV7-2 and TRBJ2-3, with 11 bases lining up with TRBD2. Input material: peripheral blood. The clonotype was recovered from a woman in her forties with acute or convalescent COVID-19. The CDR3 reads CASSPIAGGPTDTQYF. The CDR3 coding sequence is TGTGCCAGCAGCCCTATAGCGGGGGGGCCCACAGATACGCAGTATTTT.